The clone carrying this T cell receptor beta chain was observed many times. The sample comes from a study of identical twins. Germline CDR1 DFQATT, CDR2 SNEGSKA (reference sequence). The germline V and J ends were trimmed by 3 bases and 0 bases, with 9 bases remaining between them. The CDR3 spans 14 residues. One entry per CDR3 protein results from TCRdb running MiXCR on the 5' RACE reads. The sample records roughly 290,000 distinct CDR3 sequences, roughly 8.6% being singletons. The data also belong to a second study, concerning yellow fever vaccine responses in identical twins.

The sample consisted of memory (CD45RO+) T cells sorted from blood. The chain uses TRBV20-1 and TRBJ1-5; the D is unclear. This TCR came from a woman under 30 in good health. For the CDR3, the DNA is TGCAGTGCTAGGTTCGTCGATAGCAATCAGCCCCAGCATTTT. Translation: CSARFVDSNQPQHF.